The rows below give T cell receptor beta chains drawn from one sample of a study of PD-1 blockade in classical Hodgkin lymphoma. The data were produced by immunoSEQ multiplex PCR, yet TCRdb's version contains in-frame clones alone and is incomplete. This table has 30,000 to 40,000 clones, about three quarters appearing once. The sample in question was peripheral blood mononuclear cells (PBMCs), obtained at baseline. The receptors were gathered from a human donor with classical Hodgkin lymphoma. Both conserved end residues are part of each CDR3. Fields, in order: J gene, V gene, clone size, D gene, CDR3 DNA, CDR3 protein. The D gene is left open where the match is weak. Clone size is given for some rows only: seen once, a few or many times, or a class if the clone is expanded.

TRBJ2-1 TRBV10-1 - TRBD2 TGCGCCAGCAGTGAGTCGAAGGGACTACCCTACAATGAGCAGTTCTTC CASSESKGLPYNEQFF
TRBJ2-2 TRBV25-1 - - TGTGCCAGCAGTGCAGGATCTGCGAACACCGGGGAGCTGTTTTTT CASSAGSANTGELFF
TRBJ2-1 TRBV6-5 - - TGTGCCAGCAGTTACCCCAATGAGCAGTTCTTC CASSYPNEQFF
TRBJ1-5 TRBV19 few - TGTGCCAGTAGATCCCGAGTCGGGCCTCGAAGCAATCAGCCCCAGCATTTT CASRSRVGPRSNQPQHF
TRBJ1-2 TRBV19 - TRBD1 TGTGCCAGTAGTATCGACAGGGGATGGTATGGCTACACCTTC CASSIDRGWYGYTF
TRBJ2-7 TRBV7-2 once - TGTGCCAGCAGCTTAGCGATCAGGGACGAGCAGTACTTC CASSLAIRDEQYF
TRBJ2-3 TRBV7-9 - TRBD2 TGTGCCAGCAGCTACGGTAGCGGGACCGCAGATACGCAGTATTTT CASSYGSGTADTQYF
TRBJ2-7 TRBV11-3 - TRBD2 TGTGCCAGCAGCTCGGAGCCCGGCGGGAGGGCCTACGAGCAGTACTTC CASSSEPGGRAYEQYF
TRBJ2-7 TRBV27 - TRBD2 TGTGCCAGCAGTTTAAAACGGGAGGGCCGGTACGAGCAGTACTTC CASSLKREGRYEQYF
TRBJ1-2 TRBV2 - - TGTGCCAGCAGTGAAACGTCCTATGGCTACACCTTC CASSETSYGYTF